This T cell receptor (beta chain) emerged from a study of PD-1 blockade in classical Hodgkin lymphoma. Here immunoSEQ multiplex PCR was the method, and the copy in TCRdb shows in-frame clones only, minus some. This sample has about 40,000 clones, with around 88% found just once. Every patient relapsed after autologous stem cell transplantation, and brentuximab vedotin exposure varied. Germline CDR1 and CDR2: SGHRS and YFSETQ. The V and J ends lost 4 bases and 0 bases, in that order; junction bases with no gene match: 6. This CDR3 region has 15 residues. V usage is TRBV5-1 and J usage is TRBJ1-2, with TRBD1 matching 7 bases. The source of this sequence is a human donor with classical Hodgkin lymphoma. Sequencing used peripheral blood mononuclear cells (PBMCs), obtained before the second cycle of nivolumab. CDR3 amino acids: CASSIRQGANYGYTF. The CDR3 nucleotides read TGCGCCAGCAGCATAAGACAGGGAGCTAACTATGGCTACACCTTC.